These 23 T cell receptor beta chains were all obtained from the same sample, sequenced in a study of T cell repertoires in cytomegalovirus infection. Their cognate antigens are unknown. TCRdb independently ran MiXCR on the reads; one entry per CDR3 protein. The data hold some 560,000 distinct CDR3 sequences, with under 45% observed a single time. Sequencing was performed on cultured PBMCs, taken from culture after CMV antigen stimulation. The receptors shown here come from a human donor in good health (CMV status not recorded). Some clones in this sample may be carry-over from other donors' samples.

V is TRBV6-8 and J is TRBJ1-1, with D possibly TRBD1 on 6 matching bases. The V gene lost 6 bases and the J gene lost 3 bases, with 20 bases spanning the gap. From germline, CDR1 is MNHGY and CDR2 SAAAGT. There are 16 residues in the CDR3. The CDR3 DNA follows: TGTGCCAGCAGCAGACCAGGGTGGGGGCGAGACACTGAAGCTTTCTTT. Residues: CASSRPGWGRDTEAFF.

The rearrangement uses TRBV12-3 or TRBV12-4 and TRBJ1-2; D is unresolved. V was shortened by 6 bases and J by 2 bases, with 13 bases between the two germline ends. There are 14 residues in the CDR3. The CDR3 DNA reads as TGTGCCAGCAGCCGAGGCTCTAAGAACTATGGCTACACCTTC. It yields the protein CASSRGSKNYGYTF.

V usage is TRBV6-1 and J usage is TRBJ2-1, with a tentative D call TRBD2 (7 bases). CDR1 and CDR2 from the germline V gene are MNHNS and SASEGT. V lost 10 bases to trimming and J lost 6 bases, with 16 bases between them. The CDR3 consists of 13 residues. CDR3 amino acids: CATLKGGGNEQFF. The CDR3 region has the DNA TGTGCCACCCTAAAGGGAGGGGGCAATGAGCAGTTCTTC.

The CDR3 region has the DNA TGTGCCAGCTCACCTCTTTCGTTTAACGTCGGGGAGCTGTTTTTT. It is translated as CASSPLSFNVGELFF. The rearrangement links TRBV18 to TRBJ2-2, with D uncertain. Germline V gene sequence: CDR1 KGHSH, CDR2 LQKENI. The V and J ends lost 3 bases and 7 bases respectively, with 15 bases between them. The CDR3 length is 15 residues.

In the case of this clonotype: This may arise from a read error, as a much more abundant clone is one base away. The J gene is TRBJ1-2, the V gene TRBV7-8, with a tentative D call TRBD1 (5 bases). Germline assignment: CDR1 SGHVS and CDR2 FQNEAQ. The CDR3 runs 13 residues. As DNA, the CDR3 is TGTGCCAGCAGCCAAATTAGCAGGGATGGCCACACCTTC. Residues: CASSQISRDGHTF.

This clonotype was counted only a few times. This rearrangement joins TRBV27 to TRBJ2-3, with 7 positions matching TRBD1. CDR1 MNHEY and CDR2 SMNVEV come from the germline V gene (reference sequence). After removal of 4 bases from V and 1 base from J, the junction contained 8 bases not matched to a gene. This CDR3 has 16 amino acids. The CDR3 sequence: CASSSTRQGGTDTQYF. The CDR3 coding sequence is TGTGCCAGCAGTTCCACAAGACAGGGAGGCACAGATACGCAGTATTTT.

This chain uses TRBV6-6 with TRBJ2-5; possibly TRBD1 for D (6 bases). The CDR3 totals 15 residues. Germline CDR1 MNHNY, CDR2 SVGAGI (reference sequence). Trimming took 8 bases from V and 3 from J, leaving 19 bases between them. The CDR3 protein is CASHDFGQPKETQYF. CDR3 nucleotide sequence: TGTGCCAGCCATGATTTCGGACAGCCCAAAGAGACCCAGTACTTC.

This clonotype appeared a few times. The chain couples TRBV5-4 to TRBJ2-7, with D maybe TRBD1 (6 bases). The CDR3 extends over 13 amino acids. Per the germline V gene, CDR1 is SGHNT and CDR2 is YYREEE (reference sequence). Between the trimmed V and J ends, which lost 3 bases and 2 bases, there was a span of 9 bases. The CDR3 here is CASSWGHPYEQYF. CDR3 in DNA: TGTGCCAGCAGCTGGGGGCACCCCTACGAGCAGTACTTC.

The chain couples TRBV4-3 to TRBJ2-2; tentatively, D is TRBD1 (5 bases). Germline V gene lookup returns CDR1 LGHNA and CDR2 YSLEER. The germline V and J ends were trimmed by 4 bases and 7 bases, with 13 bases remaining between them. The CDR3 runs 14 residues. The CDR3 region is CASSPVGQGGELFF. The DNA of the CDR3 is TGCGCCAGCAGCCCCGTGGGGCAGGGCGGGGAGCTGTTTTTT.

This clonotype was observed at least ten times. The chain links TRBV7-6 to TRBJ2-7, with TRBD1 matching 7 bases. The CDR3 loop spans 14 amino acids. V was clipped by 5 bases and J by 0 bases; unmatched bases: 4. The germline V gene encodes CDR1 SGHVS and CDR2 FNYEAQ. CDR3 in DNA: TGTGCCAGCAGCCCTCCAGGGGGCTCCTACGAGCAGTACTTC. Protein: CASSPPGGSYEQYF.

V usage is TRBV2 and J usage is TRBJ2-1, with D possibly matching TRBD1 (6 bases). Per the germline V gene, CDR1 is SNHLY and CDR2 is FYNNEI. The CDR3 contains 15 residues. Deletions cut 7 bases from V and 6 bases from J, with 19 bases between. CDR3 loop: CASTRGHLNLNEQFF. CDR3 bases: TGTGCCAGCACCCGGGGACATCTAAACCTCAATGAGCAGTTCTTC.

This clonotype is a singleton in its sample. The rearrangement uses TRBV11-2 and TRBJ1-2; D is unclear. The CDR3 is 14 amino acids. V shed 6 bases and J shed 4 bases, with 15 bases lying between them. The V gene's germline CDR1 is SGHAT and CDR2 FQNNGV. The CDR3 DNA follows: TGTGCCAGCAGTCCGAAGGTACCCGTCTATGGCTACACCTTC. Amino acid sequence: CASSPKVPVYGYTF.

CDR3 sequence (DNA): TGTGCCAGCAGCCGGACCCCAGGGGGTGAAAAACTGTTTTTT. Translated: CASSRTPGGEKLFF. This chain uses TRBV7-2 with TRBJ1-4, with TRBD1 identical over 7 bases. Germline CDR1 and CDR2: SGHTA and FQGNSA. V gave up 5 bases and J gave up 7 bases; unmatched junction bases: 7. CDR3 length: 14 residues.

The V gene is TRBV2, the J gene TRBJ2-3, with D hard to call. The CDR3 runs 14 residues. Per germline, CDR1 SNHLY and CDR2 FYNNEI. The V end lost 6 bases, the J end lost 8 bases, and 18 bases lay between the germline ends. The CDR3 bases are TGTGCCAGCAGCCCCTTGGTTACTTGGGGTACGCAGTATTTT. It yields the protein CASSPLVTWGTQYF.

This chain uses TRBV19 with TRBJ2-1; D possibly matches TRBD1 or TRBD2 (6 bases each). The CDR3 length is 14 residues. Germline V gene data show CDR1 as LNHDA and CDR2 as SQIVND (reference sequence). Trimming removed 3 bases at V and 7 bases at J, with 13 bases between. The CDR3, as DNA: TGTGCCAGTAGTATTCCGGGGGCGCGGAATGAGCAGTTCTTC. This translates into CASSIPGARNEQFF.

This chain links TRBV12-5 with TRBJ2-7; the match to TRBD1 covers 10 bases. This CDR3 has 17 amino acids. Germline trimming cut 2 bases from V and 4 bases from J; bases unmatched to any gene: 11. Germline lookup yields CDR1 LGHNT and CDR2 FRNRAP. For the CDR3, the DNA is TGTGCTAGTGGTTTGTCCACCGGGACAGGGGCGAGGTACGAGCAGTACTTC. This gives the protein CASGLSTGTGARYEQYF.

This clonotype was picked up a small number of times. The rearrangement links TRBV27 to TRBJ1-2; the match to TRBD1 covers 8 bases. CDR1 is MNHEY and CDR2 is SMNVEV in the germline V gene (reference sequence). The CDR3 is 18 residues long. V was clipped by 3 bases and J by 8 bases; unmatched bases: 20. The CDR3 DNA is TGTGCCAGCAGTTTCAAACCGCCCGGGGACAGGAGTTCTAGAGGCTACACCTTC. Residues: CASSFKPPGDRSSRGYTF.

In its sample, this clonotype was seen a few times. The chain combines TRBV7-2 with TRBJ2-3, with 8 bases matching TRBD2. Per the germline V gene, CDR1 is SGHTA and CDR2 is FQGNSA. Trimming removed 4 bases from V and 0 bases from J; junction bases left unmatched: 6. The CDR3 has 16 amino acids. The CDR3 is CASSWIAGLSTDTQYF. In DNA, the CDR3 is TGTGCCAGCAGCTGGATAGCGGGACTTAGCACAGATACGCAGTATTTT.

The gene calls are TRBV12-3 or TRBV12-4 and TRBJ1-2; TRBD1 matches 7 bases. J lost 7 bases, V lost 5 bases, and 10 bases had no gene match. The length of the CDR3 is 14 residues. The DNA of the CDR3 is TGTGCCAGCAGTCCAGCAGGGGGTTCTGGTGGCTACACCTTC. Translated: CASSPAGGSGGYTF.

This clonotype has more than one count but fewer than ten. The V gene is TRBV6-1, the J gene TRBJ1-5, with a weak D call TRBD1 (5 bases). Trimming removed 5 bases from V and 1 base from J, with 12 bases in between. Germline CDR1 MNHNS, CDR2 SASEGT. This CDR3 is 15 amino acids long. CDR3 amino acids: CASSLRPGSNQPQHF. For the CDR3, the DNA is TGTGCCAGCAGTCTCCGCCCAGGGAGCAATCAGCCCCAGCATTTT.

This chain connects TRBV29-1 to TRBJ2-4; D remains unclear. Germline loops: CDR1 SQVTM, CDR2 ANQGSEA. V lost 6 bases to trimming and J lost 9 bases, with 12 bases between them. This CDR3 has 11 residues. As DNA, the CDR3 is TGCAGCGTGGTAGAGGTGGGCATTCAGTACTTC. Translation: CSVVEVGIQYF.

This clonotype was observed a handful of times. The chain couples TRBV7-2 to TRBJ1-3; D remains unclear. The germline V gene encodes CDR1 SGHTA and CDR2 FQGNSA. The length of the CDR3 is 15 residues. V lost 5 bases and J lost 4, with 15 bases in between. Written as DNA, the CDR3 is TGTGCCAGCAGCCTAGGGTCCCCCGGAGGAAACACCATATATTTT. As protein: CASSLGSPGGNTIYF.

Only one count was recorded for this clonotype. The chain uses TRBV20-1 and TRBJ2-1; TRBD2 aligns across 7 bases. J lost 7 bases, V lost 3 bases, and 6 bases had no gene match. Germline values: CDR1 DFQATT, CDR2 SNEGSKA (reference sequence). CDR3 length: 13 amino acids. The CDR3 nucleotides are TGCAGTGCTAGCGGGGGGACGTTAAATGAGCAGTTCTTC. Protein product: CSASGGTLNEQFF.